The clone carrying this T cell receptor (beta chain) was counted ten times or more. Its specificity is not known. TCRdb analysed the reads with MiXCR anew, one entry per CDR3 protein. The sample includes around 260,000 distinct CDR3 sequences, around 25% seen only once; the top ten take approximately 15%. This sample is drawn from a study of T cell repertoires in cytomegalovirus infection. Study background: CMV infection plus the matching HLA type was flagged by public TCR beta signatures.

CDR1 is SGHTA and CDR2 is FQGNSA in the germline V gene. V gave up 5 bases and J gave up 2 bases, with 10 bases separating them. The CDR3 loop spans 15 amino acids. Study results and limitations: CMV-specific TCR beta clonotypes restricted by HLA-C were the ones dominating the ex vivo response. Summed public TCR beta family frequency identified CMV carriers bearing the relevant HLA.

This chain links TRBV7-2 with TRBJ2-6; no clear D gene. The TCR sequence derives from a human donor in good health (CMV status not recorded). Some clones in this sample may be carry-over from other donors' samples. Sequencing used PBMCs. CDR3 in DNA: TGTGCCAGCAGCGCTCGGCGAACTGGGGCCAACGTCCTGACTTTC. It codes for CASSARRTGANVLTF.